This T cell receptor beta chain was obtained from a study of beta chain features in type 1 diabetes. Study summary: Patients looked much like healthy donors when it came to age, gender and cell yields. General study points: Researchers report that Type 1 diabetes patients had moderately but significantly shorter TCRB CDR3s across all four CD4+ subsets. Cells with high TCR expression could be over-represented when cDNA is sequenced.

This clone showed up just a few times. Its antigen is as yet unknown. This CDR3 spans 14 amino acids. V was clipped by 3 bases and J by 4 bases, with 14 bases between them. Germline values: CDR1 SGDLS, CDR2 YYNGEE. Reverse transcribing all isolated RNA meant expressed TCRB transcripts were sequenced. Profiled with immunoSEQ multiplex PCR; TCRdb holds only in-frame clones, not every one. The sample carries roughly 700,000 clones, about an eighth recorded once. The specimen was naive CD4+ T cells from blood. This receptor was obtained from a young man with type 1 diabetes. The rearrangement links TRBV9 to TRBJ2-7; D gene ambiguous. DNA for the CDR3: TGTGCCAGCAGCGGCCTCCAGGAATCTTACGAGCAGTACTTC. Its protein is CASSGLQESYEQYF. Full variable domain (remainder filled in from reference TRBV9 and TRBJ2-7): DSGVTQTPKHLITATGQRVTLRCSPRSGDLSVYWYQQSLDQGLQFLIQYYNGEERAKGNILERFSAQQFPDLHSELNLSSLELGDSALYFCASSGLQESYEQYFGPGTRLTVT.